A selection of T cell receptor beta chains follows, all from one sample in a study of identical twins. Each CDR3 protein gets one entry after TCRdb re-called the 5' RACE reads with MiXCR. The table has approximately 700,000 distinct CDR3 sequences, roughly 6.2% seen once; the top ten hold roughly 1.6%. Sequencing was performed on naive T cells sorted from blood. These TCRs come from a young man in good health. CDR3s include the opening cysteine and the closing phenylalanine or tryptophan. Each record gives: clone size, D gene, J gene, V gene, CDR3 DNA, CDR3 protein. A D gene is named only where the DNA matches it firmly. Clone size appears in some rows only: once, few, many, or a class for an expanded clone.

clone_size: NA
d_call: NA
j_call: TRBJ2-1
v_call: TRBV20-1
cdr3_nt: TGCAGTGCTAGAGAGGGGGTAAGCTCCTACAATGAGCAGTTCTTC
cdr3_aa: CSAREGVSSYNEQFF

clone_size: many
d_call: NA
j_call: TRBJ2-7
v_call: TRBV20-1
cdr3_nt: TGCAGTGCGACCCTACTGGACGAGCAGTACTTC
cdr3_aa: CSATLLDEQYF

clone_size: many
d_call: TRBD1
j_call: TRBJ1-2
v_call: TRBV29-1
cdr3_nt: TGCAGCGTTGTAAGGACAGGGGACGGCTACACCTTC
cdr3_aa: CSVVRTGDGYTF

clone_size: NA
d_call: NA
j_call: TRBJ2-1
v_call: TRBV10-3
cdr3_nt: TGTGCCATCAGGAAAGACGACATATACAATGAGCAGTTCTTC
cdr3_aa: CAIRKDDIYNEQFF

clone_size: many
d_call: NA
j_call: TRBJ2-3
v_call: TRBV29-1
cdr3_nt: TGCAGCGTTGAAGATCGGCAGGGAAGATTCACGGATACGCAGTATTTT
cdr3_aa: CSVEDRQGRFTDTQYF

clone_size: many
d_call: NA
j_call: TRBJ2-3
v_call: TRBV20-1
cdr3_nt: TGCAGTGCTTTGACAGATAGCACAGATACGCAGTATTTT
cdr3_aa: CSALTDSTDTQYF

clone_size: many
d_call: NA
j_call: TRBJ2-6
v_call: TRBV19
cdr3_nt: TGTGCCAGTCAGTATGGGGCCAACGTCCTGACTTTC
cdr3_aa: CASQYGANVLTF

clone_size: many
d_call: TRBD2
j_call: TRBJ2-1
v_call: TRBV12-3/TRBV12-4
cdr3_nt: TGTGCCAGCAGTCTCCTGATGACTAGCGGGAGGGTCAATGAGCAGTTCTTC
cdr3_aa: CASSLLMTSGRVNEQFF

clone_size: many
d_call: NA
j_call: TRBJ1-5
v_call: TRBV28
cdr3_nt: TGTGCCAGCAGTTTATGGCAGGGAGTCAATCAGCCCCAGCATTTT
cdr3_aa: CASSLWQGVNQPQHF

clone_size: NA
d_call: TRBD1
j_call: TRBJ2-7
v_call: TRBV15
cdr3_nt: TGTGCCACCAGCGACAGGGCTAGCTCCTACGAGCAGTACTTC
cdr3_aa: CATSDRASSYEQYF

clone_size: NA
d_call: TRBD2
j_call: TRBJ2-7
v_call: TRBV27
cdr3_nt: TGTGCCAGCAGTCCATCCTTTCTAGCGGGAGTGGACGAGCAGTACTTC
cdr3_aa: CASSPSFLAGVDEQYF

clone_size: many
d_call: NA
j_call: TRBJ1-6
v_call: TRBV7-9
cdr3_nt: TGTGCCAGCAGCTTAGGGGACACTAATTCACCCCTCCACTTT
cdr3_aa: CASSLGDTNSPLHF

clone_size: NA
d_call: NA
j_call: TRBJ2-4
v_call: TRBV28
cdr3_nt: TGTGCCAGCAGGCAGGGCAAAGGACTAGCCAAAAACATTCAGTACTTC
cdr3_aa: CASRQGKGLAKNIQYF

clone_size: NA
d_call: TRBD2
j_call: TRBJ2-1
v_call: TRBV4-1
cdr3_nt: TGCGCCAGCAGCCAAGATCCTAGCGGGAGATCCTACAATGAGCAGTTCTTC
cdr3_aa: CASSQDPSGRSYNEQFF

clone_size: many
d_call: NA
j_call: TRBJ2-2
v_call: TRBV28
cdr3_nt: TGTGCCAGCAGTTTTTATCTTGAGGGAACCGGGGAGCTGTTTTTT
cdr3_aa: CASSFYLEGTGELFF

clone_size: few
d_call: NA
j_call: TRBJ2-1
v_call: TRBV2
cdr3_nt: NA
cdr3_aa: CASSILDRPLDEQFF

clone_size: NA
d_call: TRBD2
j_call: TRBJ2-1
v_call: TRBV7-8
cdr3_nt: TGTGCCAGCAGCTTAGGGGCTAGCGGGTTAGGGGAGCAGTTCTTC
cdr3_aa: CASSLGASGLGEQFF

clone_size: many
d_call: TRBD1
j_call: TRBJ1-1
v_call: TRBV27
cdr3_nt: TGTGCCAGCGGGGACAGGAACACTGAAGCTTTCTTT
cdr3_aa: CASGDRNTEAFF

clone_size: many
d_call: NA
j_call: TRBJ2-2
v_call: TRBV27
cdr3_nt: TGTGCCCGCCAGGGCTCCGGGGAGCTGTTTTTT
cdr3_aa: CARQGSGELFF

clone_size: many
d_call: NA
j_call: TRBJ2-4
v_call: TRBV20-1
cdr3_nt: TGCAGTGCTGGGAAGACAGGGACTTCCAAAAACATTCAGTACTTC
cdr3_aa: CSAGKTGTSKNIQYF

clone_size: many
d_call: NA
j_call: TRBJ1-5
v_call: TRBV6-5
cdr3_nt: TGTGCCAGCAGTTACCGCGGGGCGGGGGCGAGCGATCAGCCCCAGCATTTT
cdr3_aa: CASSYRGAGASDQPQHF

clone_size: few
d_call: NA
j_call: TRBJ2-7
v_call: TRBV4-3
cdr3_nt: TGCGCCAGCAGCCAAGAAATGGAGCGCTACGAGCAGTACTTC
cdr3_aa: CASSQEMERYEQYF

clone_size: NA
d_call: NA
j_call: TRBJ2-1
v_call: TRBV18
cdr3_nt: TGTGCCAGCTCACCACCGGCAGGGGAGCAGTTCTTC
cdr3_aa: CASSPPAGEQFF

clone_size: NA
d_call: TRBD1
j_call: TRBJ1-4
v_call: TRBV27
cdr3_nt: TGTGCCAGCAGTTCCGTGGACAGGGGGGAAGAAACTAATGAAAAACTGTTTTTT
cdr3_aa: CASSSVDRGEETNEKLFF

clone_size: NA
d_call: TRBD2
j_call: TRBJ2-1
v_call: TRBV4-3
cdr3_nt: TGCGCCAGCAGCCAACAACTAGCGCGTGCGCAGTTCTTC
cdr3_aa: CASSQQLARAQFF

clone_size: many
d_call: NA
j_call: TRBJ1-2
v_call: TRBV5-1
cdr3_nt: TGCGCCAGCAGCTTGGAGACACTCCACTTC
cdr3_aa: CASSLETLHF

clone_size: NA
d_call: NA
j_call: TRBJ2-3
v_call: TRBV4-2
cdr3_nt: TGTGCCAGCAGCCGGGACGGCGCCCCAGATACGCAGTATTTT
cdr3_aa: CASSRDGAPDTQYF

clone_size: many
d_call: NA
j_call: TRBJ2-2
v_call: TRBV7-2
cdr3_nt: TGTGCCAGCAGCCAGAGTTCACGTACCGGGGAGCTGTTTTTT
cdr3_aa: CASSQSSRTGELFF

clone_size: many
d_call: NA
j_call: TRBJ2-7
v_call: TRBV12-3/TRBV12-4
cdr3_nt: TGTGCCAGCAGCGACACGCTTCCCTACGAGCAGTACTTC
cdr3_aa: CASSDTLPYEQYF

clone_size: many
d_call: NA
j_call: TRBJ2-3
v_call: TRBV24-1
cdr3_nt: TGTGCCACCGCTGTCGGAGCAGCTAGCACAGATACGCAGTATTTT
cdr3_aa: CATAVGAASTDTQYF

clone_size: few
d_call: NA
j_call: TRBJ1-1
v_call: TRBV29-1
cdr3_nt: TGCAGCGTTTTCAACACTGAAGCTTTCTTT
cdr3_aa: CSVFNTEAFF

clone_size: many
d_call: TRBD1
j_call: TRBJ1-1
v_call: TRBV10-3
cdr3_nt: TGTGCCATACTGGACCAGGGGGCCCCTGAAGCTTTCTTT
cdr3_aa: CAILDQGAPEAFF

clone_size: many
d_call: NA
j_call: TRBJ1-1
v_call: TRBV5-1
cdr3_nt: TGCGCCAGCAGCTTGTCCGGGGATGAAGCTTTCTTT
cdr3_aa: CASSLSGDEAFF

clone_size: many
d_call: NA
j_call: TRBJ1-2
v_call: TRBV5-1
cdr3_nt: TGCGCCAGCGCTGAATCTTGGGGGGACTATGGCTACACCTTC
cdr3_aa: CASAESWGDYGYTF

clone_size: NA
d_call: TRBD1
j_call: TRBJ1-1
v_call: TRBV18
cdr3_nt: TGTGCCAGCTCACGTGGACAGGAAAACACTGAAGCTTTCTTT
cdr3_aa: CASSRGQENTEAFF

clone_size: NA
d_call: TRBD2
j_call: TRBJ2-2
v_call: TRBV7-9
cdr3_nt: TGTGCCAGCAGCTCAGGACTAGCGGGAGCGGGCACCGGGGAGCTGTTTTTT
cdr3_aa: CASSSGLAGAGTGELFF

clone_size: few
d_call: NA
j_call: TRBJ2-1
v_call: TRBV6-1
cdr3_nt: TGTGCCAGCAGTCCCGATTATGAGCTCTCCTACAATGAGCAGTTCTTC
cdr3_aa: CASSPDYELSYNEQFF

clone_size: few
d_call: TRBD2
j_call: TRBJ2-1
v_call: TRBV2
cdr3_nt: TGTGCCAGCAGTGTAAAACTAGCGATCTACAATGAGCAGTTCTTC
cdr3_aa: CASSVKLAIYNEQFF

clone_size: many
d_call: NA
j_call: TRBJ2-1
v_call: TRBV7-9
cdr3_nt: TGTGCCAGCAGCTTAGATTCCGGCAGGGGCCCCTACAATGAGCAGTTCTTC
cdr3_aa: CASSLDSGRGPYNEQFF

clone_size: NA
d_call: NA
j_call: TRBJ2-1
v_call: TRBV6-5
cdr3_nt: TGTGCCAGCAGTTACTCGCTCGGAGCCGACTACAATGAGCAGTTCTTC
cdr3_aa: CASSYSLGADYNEQFF

clone_size: many
d_call: TRBD2
j_call: TRBJ2-1
v_call: TRBV12-3/TRBV12-4
cdr3_nt: TGTGCCAGCAGTTTAGGCCCGGGGGGTCACAATGAGCAGTTCTTC
cdr3_aa: CASSLGPGGHNEQFF

clone_size: NA
d_call: NA
j_call: TRBJ1-1
v_call: TRBV6-5
cdr3_nt: TGTGCCAGCAGTTACTTGACTGGGACAGAAGCTTTCTTT
cdr3_aa: CASSYLTGTEAFF

clone_size: many
d_call: TRBD1
j_call: TRBJ2-1
v_call: TRBV5-1
cdr3_nt: TGCGCCAGCAGCCAGAGACAGGGGGCGCCGCGGGTGATCTTGCCGGGGAATGAGCAGTTCTTC
cdr3_aa: CASSQRQGAPRVILPGNEQFF

clone_size: many
d_call: TRBD1
j_call: TRBJ2-3
v_call: TRBV9
cdr3_nt: TGTGCCAGCAGCCCAAGACAGGGACCCCCAGATACGCAGTATTTT
cdr3_aa: CASSPRQGPPDTQYF

clone_size: many
d_call: NA
j_call: TRBJ2-6
v_call: TRBV12-3/TRBV12-4
cdr3_nt: TGTGCCAGCAGTCGAGGGGGTGGGGCCAACGTCCTGACTTTC
cdr3_aa: CASSRGGGANVLTF

clone_size: NA
d_call: NA
j_call: TRBJ1-5
v_call: TRBV7-8
cdr3_nt: TGTGCCAGCAGCCACCATCTAGAGCAGGGCCGGCAGCCCCAGCATTTT
cdr3_aa: CASSHHLEQGRQPQHF

clone_size: many
d_call: TRBD2
j_call: TRBJ2-1
v_call: TRBV6-5
cdr3_nt: TGTGCCAGCAGTTACATAGCGGGGGGTTACAATGAGCAGTTCTTC
cdr3_aa: CASSYIAGGYNEQFF

clone_size: many
d_call: NA
j_call: TRBJ2-7
v_call: TRBV28
cdr3_nt: TGTGCCAGCAGTACTTGGCGCGAGCAGTACTTC
cdr3_aa: CASSTWREQYF

clone_size: many
d_call: TRBD1
j_call: TRBJ2-1
v_call: TRBV20-1
cdr3_nt: TGCAGTGCTAGAGACAACAGGGGCGCCGTGGATGAGCAGTTCTTC
cdr3_aa: CSARDNRGAVDEQFF

clone_size: many
d_call: TRBD2
j_call: TRBJ2-3
v_call: TRBV24-1
cdr3_nt: TGTGCCACCAGTGAGACTAGCCGCTTTGAGGCAGATACGCAGTATTTT
cdr3_aa: CATSETSRFEADTQYF

clone_size: NA
d_call: TRBD1
j_call: TRBJ2-5
v_call: TRBV24-1
cdr3_nt: TGTGCCACCAGTGATTTGGGACAGGGGGTATCGGAGACCCAGTACTTC
cdr3_aa: CATSDLGQGVSETQYF

clone_size: many
d_call: NA
j_call: TRBJ2-2
v_call: TRBV5-1
cdr3_nt: TGCGCCAGCAGCTTGTTGGGGATCCTTAACACCGGGGAGCTGTTTTTT
cdr3_aa: CASSLLGILNTGELFF

clone_size: NA
d_call: NA
j_call: TRBJ2-5
v_call: TRBV4-1
cdr3_nt: TGCGCCAGCAGCCAAGATCTTATGGCAGGGGCTGGAGAGACCCAGTACTTC
cdr3_aa: CASSQDLMAGAGETQYF

clone_size: NA
d_call: TRBD2
j_call: TRBJ2-5
v_call: TRBV27
cdr3_nt: TGCACCAGCGTGTTAGCGGGAGTTGAGACCCAGTACTTC
cdr3_aa: CTSVLAGVETQYF